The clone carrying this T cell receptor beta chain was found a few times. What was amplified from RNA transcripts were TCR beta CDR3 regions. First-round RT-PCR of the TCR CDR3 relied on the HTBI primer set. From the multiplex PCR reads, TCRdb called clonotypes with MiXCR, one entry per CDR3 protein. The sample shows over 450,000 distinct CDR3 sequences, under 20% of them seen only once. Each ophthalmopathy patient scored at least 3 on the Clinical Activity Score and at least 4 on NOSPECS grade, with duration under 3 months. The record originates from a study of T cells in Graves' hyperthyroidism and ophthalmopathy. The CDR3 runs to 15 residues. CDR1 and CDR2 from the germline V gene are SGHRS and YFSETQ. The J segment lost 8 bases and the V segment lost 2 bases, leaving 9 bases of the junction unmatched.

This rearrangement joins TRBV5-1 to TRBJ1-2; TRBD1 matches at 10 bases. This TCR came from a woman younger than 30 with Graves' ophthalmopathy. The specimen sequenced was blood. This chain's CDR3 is CASSFLPGTGDGYTF. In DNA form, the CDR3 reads TGCGCCAGCAGCTTCCTGCCCGGGACAGGGGACGGCTACACCTTC.